This TCR beta chain was profiled in a study of radiotherapy plus CTLA-4 blockade in lung cancer. About the research overall: Disease control was present in around a third of patients, and objective responses in roughly 17%. General observations from the study: Response was reportedly best predicted by early blood T cell clone dynamics, with interferon-beta. Blood-borne expansion of tumor-derived TCR clones followed radiotherapy plus ipilimumab.

This CDR3 is built from 14 residues. In germline, CDR1 is SGHRS, CDR2 YFSETQ. V lost 2 bases, J lost 8 bases, and 6 bases stayed unmatched. Remarks on this clone: Its target is not known.

Profiled with immunoSEQ multiplex PCR; TCRdb holds only in-frame clones, not every one. The sample yields 83,000 or so clones, roughly four fifths seen once. Chemo-refractory metastatic non-small-cell lung cancer patients received focal radiation with ipilimumab CTLA-4 blockade. This receptor was taken from a human donor with non-small cell lung cancer who had stable disease on radiotherapy plus ipilimumab. The V call is TRBV5-1, the J call TRBJ1-4; 7 bases fit TRBD1. The sample in question was peripheral blood, obtained from a patient treated with radiotherapy plus ipilimumab. For the CDR3, the DNA is TGCGCCAGCAGCTTACAGGGGCTGAGAGAAAAACTGTTTTTT. It encodes CASSLQGLREKLFF.